A selection of T cell receptor beta chains follows, all from one sample in a study of T cell responses to AZD1222 COVID-19 vaccine. Produced via immunoSEQ multiplex PCR; TCRdb's table is partial and in-frame only. The profile shows around 120,000 clones, roughly 92% of them singletons. The sample consisted of peripheral blood, taken 28 days after the second AZD1222 dose. Source of these receptors: an adult who received the AZD1222 COVID-19 vaccine. The conserved cysteine and the conserved F or W are not part of the CDR3 here. A D gene is named only where the DNA matches it firmly. Clone size is stated in some rows and not others, as once, few, many or a class when expanded.

clone_size j_call v_call d_call cdr3_aa
. TRBJ2-3 TRBV4-2 . ASSQDPKGSKRAGTDTQY
. TRBJ2-7 TRBV4-2 TRBD2 ASSQDRGGMSEQY
. TRBJ1-1 TRBV18 . ASLGTPNTEAF
once TRBJ1-6 TRBV27 . ASSQRQGNNSPLH
. TRBJ2-7 TRBV5-1 . ASSDSPYEQY
. TRBJ1-1 TRBV5-1 . ASSLEDTEAF
. TRBJ1-3 TRBV6-6 TRBD1 ASSYSTGRAGNTIY
. TRBJ1-2 TRBV7-9 TRBD1 ASSLGDSTIYGCT
. TRBJ2-7 TRBV25-1 . ASSDSEGLTYEQY
once TRBJ1-2 TRBV2 . ASRGDNANYGYT
. TRBJ1-1 TRBV5-8 . ANLREGNTEAF
. TRBJ1-2 TRBV19 . ASFQTSTHGYT
. TRBJ1-5 TRBV7-2 . ASSKTGGNQPQH
. TRBJ1-6 TRBV7-3 . ASSLSAGAGSPLH
. TRBJ2-3 TRBV6-5 . ASSSLPTGTDTQY
. TRBJ1-2 TRBV3-1/TRBV3-2 TRBD1 ASRTGDYGYT
. TRBJ2-5 TRBV4-2 . ASSQVQDRRETQY
. TRBJ1-6 TRBV28 . ASTPGRGGPLH
. TRBJ1-1 TRBV6-6 TRBD1 ASSSQDRGGTEAF
. TRBJ2-2 TRBV10-3 . AISERPAGQTGELF
. TRBJ2-1 TRBV27 TRBD2 ASSFSPGLAGGSSYNEQF
. TRBJ2-1 TRBV29-1 TRBD2 SVGTSLSSYNEQF
. TRBJ2-2 TRBV7-9 . ASSLVFTTTGAGELF
few TRBJ1-5 TRBV5-5 . ASTSDGGLNQPQH
. TRBJ2-5 TRBV7-9 . ASSLYRALQETQY
. TRBJ1-4 TRBV7-3 . ASSPGRGEKLF
. TRBJ2-5 TRBV15 . ATSRDLGRAGGTQY
. TRBJ2-1 TRBV7-2 TRBD1 ASSFLGQGASDEQF
once TRBJ1-2 TRBV30 TRBD1 AWGTAGYYGYT
. TRBJ2-5 TRBV7-2 TRBD2 ASSFRRGGGETQY
. TRBJ2-3 TRBV7-3 . ASSSGVSTDTQY
. TRBJ2-1 TRBV3-1/TRBV3-2 TRBD2 ASSQRTSGRVGEQF
few TRBJ1-2 TRBV3-1/TRBV3-2 . ASSLRGASGYT
. TRBJ1-4 TRBV7-9 . ASSYGRQPTNEKLF
. TRBJ2-5 TRBV9 TRBD2 ASSPRGGAGAGWETQY
. TRBJ1-1 TRBV4-3 . ASSQADRNTEAF
. TRBJ1-4 TRBV30 TRBD1 ACHGTDTEKLF
once TRBJ1-2 TRBV5-1 TRBD1 ASSLTGSGGYT
. TRBJ2-7 TRBV6-2/TRBV6-3 . ASSFRSVRNYEQY
. TRBJ1-1 TRBV2 . ASSEGQSGTEAF
. TRBJ1-1 TRBV5-1 . ASSLLGGARGTEAF
. TRBJ1-1 TRBV7-8 . ASSFLRGANTEAF
. TRBJ2-1 TRBV4-2 . ASSQDLGPSNQF
. TRBJ1-3 TRBV5-4 . ASSLAGQNSGNTIY
. TRBJ2-7 TRBV27 . ASSKGGYEQY
. TRBJ2-7 TRBV20-1 . SASRQGRHEQY
. TRBJ1-5 TRBV2 . ASRDSSNQPQH
. TRBJ2-7 TRBV29-1 . SVAGQSSYEQY
. TRBJ2-7 TRBV6-2/TRBV6-3 . ASSFDRKHYEQY
. TRBJ1-2 TRBV7-8 . ASSLAGGVDGYT
. TRBJ2-1 TRBV3-1/TRBV3-2 TRBD2 ASSRTSGVYNEQF
. TRBJ1-1 TRBV7-2 . ASSSPDFGTEAF
. TRBJ2-5 TRBV7-9 TRBD2 ASSLLGLEFRGETQY
few TRBJ2-2 TRBV30 . AWSRQNTGELF
. TRBJ1-1 TRBV11-3 . ASVGEVNTEAF
once TRBJ1-2 TRBV7-2 TRBD1 ASSLGGQGHYGYT
. TRBJ2-1 TRBV19 . ASNNPTGGGILTYNEQF
. TRBJ1-2 TRBV7-2 . ASSLDRAGYT
. TRBJ1-1 TRBV9 . ASSVGQKGTEAF
. TRBJ2-5 TRBV7-2 . ASSLSWSETQY